This T cell receptor beta chain was profiled in a study of breast tumors, draining lymph nodes, adjacent tissues (dated by TCRdb to 2016 to 2017). Regarding the complete study: In breast cancer patients, the study compared the TCR beta repertoires of tumor, adjacent nontumor tissue and axillary lymph nodes. The study aimed to assess the relationships and possible T-cell exchange between tumor, surrounding tissue and draining lymph node repertoires in human breast cancer. Here is what the overall study found, with its caveats: Tumor T-cell repertoires showed less diversity than lymph node repertoires and more diversity than nontumor tissue repertoires, and tumor T-cell repertoires showed preferential V and J gene usage. The data were considered consistent with most tumor T cells being derived from the lymph node and subsequently expanding within tumor tissue. Tumor and nontumor tissue repertoires were significantly more similar in luminal-like than in basal-like breast cancer. Rather than being directly demonstrated, the conclusion that tumor T cells originate in lymph nodes was presented as consistent with a hypothesis.

Lymph node samples came from the axillary draining lymph nodes of breast cancer patients. The reads were generated on an Illumina HiSeq 2000. Multiplex PCR amplification was used to build the TCR beta chain libraries. The amplified TCR beta chain products were analyzed by high-throughput sequencing. The public sequencing data were trimmed at Q25 with fastp and processed into clonotypes with MiXCR by TCRdb, which kept only in-frame beta chains. Identical CDR3 proteins give one entry, which carries the most common genes and DNA. The sample profile shows approximately 300,000 distinct CDR3 sequences; under 35% of them were found once. The biggest ten clones account for roughly 1.2% of the sample. V is pruned by 6 bases and J by 2 bases, leaving 12 bases of the junction without a gene match. There are 16 amino acids in the CDR3, from cysteine to phenylalanine inclusive. The retained sequence is limited to the CDR3, 48 bases, with the frame set at the first base. As encoded in the germline V gene, CDR1 is SGHTA while CDR2 is FQGTGA.

This clonotype came up many times. Its antigen is still unknown. Qualities for individual bases were not recorded, and no much larger clone is one base off. The clonotype was recovered from a female donor with breast cancer. Some clones in this sample may be carry-over from other donors' samples. The sequence is built from TRBV7-3 and TRBJ2-7; 8 central nucleotides agree with TRBD2. The sequenced sample was axillary lymph node tissue. Read as DNA, the sequence is TGTGCCAGCAGTCCATATGACGGACTAGCACCCTACGAGCAGTACTTC. This yields the protein CASSPYDGLAPYEQYF.